Listed here are 10 T cell receptor beta chains from one sample, sequenced in a study of CD8 T cells in ankylosing spondylitis. In TCRdb, the 5' RACE reads were re-called with MiXCR into one record per CDR3 protein. The repertoire holds roughly 280,000 distinct CDR3 sequences, 20% seen once, with 7.8% in the top ten. The source material was blood, either unsorted or a sorted T cell fraction (not recorded which). The receptors here all came from a male donor with ankylosing spondylitis or in good health (not recorded which).

The V call is TRBV2, the J call TRBJ2-2; TRBD2 agrees at 10 bases. The CDR3 contains 17 residues. The trim removed 5 bases at V and 6 bases at J, leaving 12 bases unmatched. In germline, CDR1 is SNHLY, CDR2 FYNNEI. The CDR3 DNA reads TGTGCCAGCAGTTTACTAGGGGCTAGCGGGAGAGCCGGGGAGCTGTTTTTT. Amino acids: CASSLLGASGRAGELFF.

The CDR3 is CASKTGTGKGNTIYF. In nucleotides, the CDR3 is TGTGCCAGCAAAACCGGGACAGGGAAAGGAAACACCATATATTTT. V gene TRBV7-6 combines with J gene TRBJ1-3; 9 bases match TRBD1. CDR1 and CDR2 from the germline V gene are SGHVS and FNYEAQ. The CDR3 is 15 residues long. The V gene end was trimmed by 7 bases and the J gene end by 4 bases; junction bases not matched to a gene: 8.

Note on this clonotype: One end of the junction does not line up with germline, which may come from a read error. The V and J genes are TRBV3-1 and TRBJ2-3, with 8 positions matching TRBD2. CDR1 is LGHDT, CDR2 YNNKEL, per germline (reference sequence). The CDR3 contains 18 residues. CDR3 amino acids: CARSQRTTSGGSTDTQYF. CDR3 DNA: TGTGCCAGGAGCCAGAGGACAACTAGCGGAGGGAGCACAGATACGCAGTATTTT.

This clonotype has at least ten counts. This sequence joins TRBV7-8 and TRBJ2-5; 9 nucleotides agree with TRBD2. This CDR3 spans 16 amino acids. After removal of 3 bases from V and 0 bases from J, the junction contained 5 bases not matched to a gene. Germline values: CDR1 SGHVS, CDR2 FQNEAQ. Here the CDR3 reads CASSFRVAGDQETQYF. The CDR3 nucleotides are TGTGCCAGCAGCTTCCGCGTAGCGGGGGACCAAGAGACCCAGTACTTC.

This chain links TRBV28 with TRBJ2-1; TRBD1 matches at 11 bases. The CDR3 spans 21 residues. The trim removed 4 bases at V and 4 bases at J, leaving 21 bases unmatched. Germline CDR1 and CDR2: MDHEN and SYDVKM. The CDR3 spells CASSSRSRDRGFTSQYNEQFF. In DNA, the CDR3 is TGTGCCAGCAGTTCACGATCCCGGGACAGGGGGTTCACATCCCAATACAATGAGCAGTTCTTC. Full variable domain (rest looked up from reference TRBV28 and TRBJ2-1): DVKVTQSSRYLVKRTGEKVFLECVQDMDHENMFWYRQDPGLGLRLIYFSYDVKMKEKGDIPEGYSVSREKKERFSLILESASTNQTSMYLCASSSRSRDRGFTSQYNEQFFGPGTRLTVL.

CDR3 coding DNA: TGTGCCAGCACTATCCGTAATGAGCAGTTCTTC. Its protein product is CASTIRNEQFF. The chain combines TRBV28 with TRBJ2-1, with D unclear. This CDR3 spans 11 amino acids. CDR1 MDHEN and CDR2 SYDVKM come from the germline V gene. V lost 7 bases and J 7 bases, leaving 8 bases between the germline ends.

This clonotype was picked up a small number of times. The chain is built from TRBV4-2 and TRBJ2-2; D is uncertain. Germline V CDR1 and CDR2: LGHNA, YNFKEQ. This CDR3 spans 13 amino acids. Between the trimmed V and J ends, which lost 1 base and 8 bases, there was a span of 8 bases. The CDR3 reads CASSQAAGGELFF. Here the CDR3 DNA reads TGTGCCAGCAGCCAAGCGGCCGGGGGGGAGCTGTTTTTT.

The table lists this clonotype with a few counts. This chain joins TRBV13 and TRBJ2-2, with 7 bases matching TRBD2. The V and J ends lost 5 bases and 4 bases, in that order; junction bases with no gene match: 7. The CDR3 contains 15 residues. Germline V gives CDR1 PRHDT, CDR2 FYEKMQ (reference sequence). CDR3 sequence: CASSGPGGGTGELFF. The DNA of the CDR3 is TGTGCCAGCAGCGGCCCTGGCGGGGGCACCGGGGAGCTGTTTTTT.

This clonotype was detected many times. The V and J genes are TRBV20-1 and TRBJ2-3, with 15 bases fitting TRBD2. Germline CDR1 reads DFQATT; CDR2 reads SNEGSKA (reference sequence). The CDR3 loop spans 16 amino acids. The V gene end was trimmed by 6 bases and the J gene end by 3 bases; junction bases not matched to a gene: 7. CDR3 sequence: CSAPGLAGGLTDTQYF. CDR3 nucleotide sequence: TGCAGTGCGCCGGGACTAGCGGGAGGCTTGACAGATACGCAGTATTTT.

Many counts were recorded for this clonotype. The chain is built from TRBV29-1 and TRBJ1-1; D not certain. Germline CDR1 SQVTM, CDR2 ANQGSEA. The CDR3 contains 13 residues. V was cut by 7 bases and J by 1 base, with 13 bases left in between. For the CDR3, the DNA is TGCAGCGCGAGACCGGAGGCGAACACTGAAGCTTTCTTT. This encodes CSARPEANTEAFF.